Presented here are 14 T cell receptor beta chains from one specimen sequenced in a study of blood T cell repertoires in COVID-19. The protocol was immunoSEQ multiplex PCR, while the TCRdb copy is restricted to in-frame clones and leaves out a portion. The sample holds about 100,000 clones, roughly 80% seen once. Sequences were obtained from peripheral blood. Receptors were obtained from an elderly man with COVID-19, enrolled during active disease.

The V call is TRBV7-8, the J call TRBJ2-3; perhaps TRBD1 as D (5 bases). CDR3 length: 13 amino acids. From germline, CDR1 is SGHVS and CDR2 FQNEAQ. V was clipped by 5 bases and J by 5 bases, with 11 bases between them. The CDR3 region is CASSPREIDTQYF. The CDR3 DNA is TGTGCCAGCAGCCCCAGGGAAATAGATACGCAGTATTTT.

The chain has TRBV29-1 and TRBJ1-1; 10 positions match TRBD1. Losses at the gene ends were 7 bases for V and 1 base for J; bases not matched to a gene: 12. Germline V gene sequence: CDR1 SQVTM, CDR2 ANQGSEA. The CDR3 has 16 residues. CDR3 bases: TGCAGCGGTGGCCCTGGACAGGGGGGGAAGAACACTGAAGCTTTCTTT. It translates to CSGGPGQGGKNTEAFF.

The chain combines TRBV18 with TRBJ1-6, with 7 bases that match TRBD1. Germline CDR1 KGHSH, CDR2 LQKENI. V was clipped by 2 bases and J by 6 bases; unmatched bases: 10. The CDR3 is 17 amino acids. CDR3 nucleotide sequence: TGTGCCAGCTCACCAAATCAACGACAGGGCTCTAATTCACCCCTCCACTTT. Translation: CASSPNQRQGSNSPLHF.

The chain couples TRBV30 to TRBJ1-2, with 7 nucleotides matching TRBD1. Trimming cost V 4 bases and J 7 bases; bases outside gene matches: 6. The CDR3 is 12 residues long. The V gene's germline CDR1 is GTSNPN and CDR2 SVGIG (reference sequence). The CDR3 DNA reads as TGTGCCTGGACAACCACAGGGGTTGGCTACACCTTC. It codes for CAWTTTGVGYTF.

The chain joins TRBV11-2 to TRBJ2-7; a weak D match, TRBD1 (6 bases). Germline V gene lookup returns CDR1 SGHAT and CDR2 FQNNGV. The CDR3 runs to 13 residues. V was clipped by 5 bases and J by 2 bases, with 10 bases between them. For the CDR3, the DNA is TGTGCCAGCAGCGACTGGACAGCCTACGAGCAGTACTTC. Protein: CASSDWTAYEQYF.

The chain is built from TRBV7-9 and TRBJ2-5; D might be TRBD1 (6 bases). CDR1 SEHNR and CDR2 FQNEAQ come from the germline V gene (reference sequence). The V end lost 5 bases, the J end lost 7 bases, and 11 bases lay between the germline ends. The CDR3 runs 12 residues. The CDR3 protein is CASSPRGGTQYF. CDR3 DNA sequence: TGTGCCAGCAGCCCTAGAGGGGGGACCCAGTACTTC. The full variable domain, rest sourced from reference TRBV7-9 and TRBJ2-5, is DTGVSQNPRHKITKRGQNVTFRCDPISEHNRLYWYRQTLGQGPEFLTYFQNEAQLEKSRLLSDRFSAERPKGSFSTLEIQRTEQGDSAMYLCASSPRGGTQYFGPGTRLLVL.

This chain's CDR3 is CASSVESSGGVTNEQFF. Written as DNA, the CDR3 is TGTGCCAGCAGCGTAGAGAGTAGCGGGGGGGTCACCAATGAGCAGTTCTTC. V and J are TRBV9 and TRBJ2-1; 11 bases fit TRBD2. The trim removed 0 bases at V and 6 bases at J, leaving 8 bases unmatched. Germline CDR1 is SGDLS and CDR2 is YYNGEE. CDR3 length: 17 residues.

The rearrangement uses TRBV2 and TRBJ1-1; D may be TRBD1 (5 bases). In germline, CDR1 is SNHLY, CDR2 FYNNEI. Trimming left V 5 bases short and J 0 bases short, with 22 bases between. The CDR3 covers 18 residues. The CDR3 DNA sequence: TGTGCCAGCAGTTCCCCCGGCGAACAGGACGGAATGAACACTGAAGCTTTCTTT. Residues: CASSSPGEQDGMNTEAFF.

The V gene is TRBV7-2, the J gene TRBJ1-1; D remains unclear. Trimming removed 2 bases from V and 1 base from J, with 11 bases in between. This CDR3 has 15 residues. Germline values: CDR1 SGHTA, CDR2 FQGNSA. The CDR3 DNA is TGTGCCAGCAGCTTATATCCCCTAGGGAACACTGAAGCTTTCTTT. The encoded protein is CASSLYPLGNTEAFF.

The chain couples TRBV29-1 to TRBJ1-1, with 12 bases that match TRBD1. The V gene's germline CDR1 is SQVTM and CDR2 ANQGSEA. The V and J ends lost 4 bases and 5 bases, in that order; junction bases with no gene match: 8. The CDR3 is made up of 15 amino acids. The DNA of the CDR3 is TGCAGCGTTGGGACGGGACAGGGGGCAGGGACTGAAGCTTTCTTT. This encodes CSVGTGQGAGTEAFF.

This clone was counted a single time. The CDR3 nucleotides are TGTGCCAGCAGTGACTCGAGTTCGTCCGGCGGGAATGAGCAGTTCTTC. It codes for CASSDSSSSGGNEQFF. J is TRBJ2-1 and V is TRBV6-4, with D possibly matching TRBD2 (5 bases). The length of the CDR3 is 16 residues. CDR1 and CDR2 from the germline V gene are MRHNA and SNTAGT. V dropped 0 bases and J dropped 7 bases, with 16 bases sitting between them.

This chain connects TRBV27 to TRBJ2-7; tentative D call: TRBD1 (8 bases). The ends were cut back, 8 bases at V and 0 bases at J, with 20 bases in the middle. The CDR3 length is 16 residues. CDR1 MNHEY and CDR2 SMNVEV come from the germline V gene (reference sequence). CDR3 loop: CASGDRGGTGSYEQYF. CDR3 nucleotide sequence: TGTGCCAGCGGTGATAGGGGGGGGACAGGCTCCTACGAGCAGTACTTC.

V gene TRBV3-1 (or the pseudogene TRBV3-2) combines with J gene TRBJ1-1; 7 nucleotides agree with TRBD1. V shed 4 bases, J shed 4 bases, and the junction held 6 bases outside the gene matches. CDR1 and CDR2 from the germline V gene are LGHDT and YNNKEL (reference sequence). The CDR3 spans 14 residues. The CDR3 bases are TGTGCCAGCAGCCCATCGGCAGGGGGCACTGAAGCTTTCTTT. The encoded protein is CASSPSAGGTEAFF.

The chain couples TRBV6-5 to TRBJ1-1; D call uncertain. From germline, CDR1 is MNHEY and CDR2 SVGAGI. The CDR3 sequence is 12 residues long. Trimming took 6 bases from V and 4 from J, leaving 9 bases between them. The CDR3 coding sequence is TGTGCCAGCAGGAGGGTTATCACTGAAGCTTTCTTT. Protein product: CASRRVITEAFF.